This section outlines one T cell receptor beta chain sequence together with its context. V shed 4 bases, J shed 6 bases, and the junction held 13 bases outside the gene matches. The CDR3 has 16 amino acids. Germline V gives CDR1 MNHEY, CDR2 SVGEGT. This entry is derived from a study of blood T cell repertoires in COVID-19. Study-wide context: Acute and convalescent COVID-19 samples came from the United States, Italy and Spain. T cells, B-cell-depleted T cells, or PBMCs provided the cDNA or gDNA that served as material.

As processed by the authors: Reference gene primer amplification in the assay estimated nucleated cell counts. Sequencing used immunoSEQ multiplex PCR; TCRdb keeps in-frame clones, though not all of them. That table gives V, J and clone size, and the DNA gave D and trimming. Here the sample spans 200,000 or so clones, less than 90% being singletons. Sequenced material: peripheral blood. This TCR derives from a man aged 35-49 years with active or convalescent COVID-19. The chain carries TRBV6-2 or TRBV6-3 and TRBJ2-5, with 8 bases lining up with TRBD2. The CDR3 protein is CASSSLFGGGLKTQYF. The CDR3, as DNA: TGTGCCAGCAGTTCCCTTTTCGGCGGGGGGCTGAAGACCCAGTACTTC.